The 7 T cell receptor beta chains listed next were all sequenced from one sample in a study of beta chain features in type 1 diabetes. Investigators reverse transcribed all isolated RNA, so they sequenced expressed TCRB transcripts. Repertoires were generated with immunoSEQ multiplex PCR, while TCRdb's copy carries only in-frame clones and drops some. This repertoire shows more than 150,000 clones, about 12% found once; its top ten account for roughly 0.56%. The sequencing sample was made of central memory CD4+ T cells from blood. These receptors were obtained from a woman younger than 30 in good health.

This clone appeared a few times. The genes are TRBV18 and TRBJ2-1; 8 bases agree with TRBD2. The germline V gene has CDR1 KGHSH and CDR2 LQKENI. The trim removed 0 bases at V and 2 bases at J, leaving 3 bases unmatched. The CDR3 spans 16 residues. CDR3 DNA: TGTGCCAGCTCACCACCGGGTAGCGGGACCTACAATGAGCAGTTCTTC. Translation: CASSPPGSGTYNEQFF.

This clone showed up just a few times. CDR3 protein: CASGVRGGYGYTF. The CDR3 bases are TGTGCCAGCGGCGTTAGGGGGGGATATGGCTACACCTTC. The V and J genes are TRBV2 and TRBJ1-2; TRBD1 might be the D (6 bases). V dropped 8 bases and J dropped 5 bases, with 15 bases sitting between them. The CDR3 contains 13 residues. Germline assignment: CDR1 SNHLY and CDR2 FYNNEI.

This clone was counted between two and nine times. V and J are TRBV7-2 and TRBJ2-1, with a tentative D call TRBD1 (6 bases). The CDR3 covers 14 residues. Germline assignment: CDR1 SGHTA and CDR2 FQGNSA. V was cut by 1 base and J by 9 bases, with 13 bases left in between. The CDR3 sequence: CASSLVQGQGEQFF. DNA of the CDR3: TGTGCCAGCAGCTTAGTACAGGGACAAGGTGAGCAGTTCTTC.

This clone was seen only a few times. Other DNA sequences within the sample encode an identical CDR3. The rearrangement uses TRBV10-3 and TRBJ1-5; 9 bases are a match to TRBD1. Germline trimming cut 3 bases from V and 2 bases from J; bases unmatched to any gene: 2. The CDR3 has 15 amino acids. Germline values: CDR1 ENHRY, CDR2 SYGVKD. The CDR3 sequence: CAISEQGAGNQPQHF. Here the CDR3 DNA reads TGTGCCATCAGTGAACAGGGGGCCGGCAATCAGCCCCAGCATTTT.

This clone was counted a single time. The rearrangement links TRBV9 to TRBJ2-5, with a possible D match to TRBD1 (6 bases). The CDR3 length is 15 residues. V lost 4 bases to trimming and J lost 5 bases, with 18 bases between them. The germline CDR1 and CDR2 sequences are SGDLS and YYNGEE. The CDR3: CASSSLQGVGETQYF. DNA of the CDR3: TGTGCCAGCAGCTCCTTACAGGGAGTCGGTGAGACCCAGTACTTC. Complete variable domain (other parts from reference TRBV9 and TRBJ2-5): DSGVTQTPKHLITATGQRVTLRCSPRSGDLSVYWYQQSLDQGLQFLIQYYNGEERAKGNILERFSAQQFPDLHSELNLSSLELGDSALYFCASSSLQGVGETQYFGPGTRLLVL.

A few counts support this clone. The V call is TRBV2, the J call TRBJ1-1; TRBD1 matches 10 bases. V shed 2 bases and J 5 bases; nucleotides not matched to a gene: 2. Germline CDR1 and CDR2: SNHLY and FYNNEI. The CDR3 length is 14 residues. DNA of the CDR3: TGTGCCAGCAGTGAACGACAGGGGGCGACTGAAGCTTTCTTT. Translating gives CASSERQGATEAFF. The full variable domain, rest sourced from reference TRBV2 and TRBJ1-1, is EPEVTQTPSHQVTQMGQEVILRCVPISNHLYFYWYRQILGQKVEFLVSFYNNEISEKSEIFDDQFSVERPDGSNFTLKIRSTKLEDSAMYFCASSERQGATEAFFGQGTRLTVV.

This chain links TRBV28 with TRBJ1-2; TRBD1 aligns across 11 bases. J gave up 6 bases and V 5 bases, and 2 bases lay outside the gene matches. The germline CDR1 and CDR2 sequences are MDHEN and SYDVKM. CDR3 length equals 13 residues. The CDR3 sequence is CASSGQGADGYTF. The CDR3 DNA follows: TGTGCCAGCAGTGGACAGGGGGCGGATGGCTACACCTTC.